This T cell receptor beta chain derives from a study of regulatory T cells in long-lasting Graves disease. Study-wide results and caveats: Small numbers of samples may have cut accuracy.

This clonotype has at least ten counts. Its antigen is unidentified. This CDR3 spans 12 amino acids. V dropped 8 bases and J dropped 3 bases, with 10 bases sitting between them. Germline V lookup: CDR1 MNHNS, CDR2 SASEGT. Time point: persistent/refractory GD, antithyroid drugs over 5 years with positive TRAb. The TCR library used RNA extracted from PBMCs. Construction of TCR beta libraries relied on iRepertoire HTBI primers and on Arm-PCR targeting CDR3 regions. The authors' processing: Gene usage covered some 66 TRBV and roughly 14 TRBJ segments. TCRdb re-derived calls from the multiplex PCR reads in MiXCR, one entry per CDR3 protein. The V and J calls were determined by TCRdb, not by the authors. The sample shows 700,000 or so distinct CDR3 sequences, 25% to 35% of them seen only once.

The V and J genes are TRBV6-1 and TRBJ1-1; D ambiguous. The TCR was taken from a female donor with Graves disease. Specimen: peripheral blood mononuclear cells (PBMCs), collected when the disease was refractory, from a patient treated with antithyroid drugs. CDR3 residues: CASWPGYTEAFF. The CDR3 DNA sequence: TGTGCCAGCTGGCCCGGTTACACTGAAGCTTTCTTT.